Presented here are 31 T cell receptor beta chains from one specimen sequenced in a study of blood T cell repertoires in COVID-19. The repertoire was sequenced with immunoSEQ multiplex PCR; TCRdb's copy has only in-frame clones and lacks some. The sample holds approximately 160,000 clones; around 90% are singletons and the top ten take around 0.5%. Material: peripheral blood. The receptors stem from a man in his 60s with COVID-19, enrolled during active disease.

The rearrangement joins TRBV18 to TRBJ1-4, with 10 bases identical to TRBD1. Germline V gives CDR1 KGHSH, CDR2 LQKENI. V trimming: 5 bases; J trimming: 8 bases; junction bases outside the gene matches: 5. The CDR3 extends over 14 amino acids. CDR3 loop: CASSSGQGEEKLFF. The CDR3 nucleotides are TGTGCCAGCTCATCCGGACAGGGGGAGGAAAAACTGTTTTTT. The variable domain in full, completed from reference TRBV18 and TRBJ1-4, reads NAGVMQNPRHLVRRRGQEARLRCSPMKGHSHVYWYRQLPEEGLKFMVYLQKENIIDESGMPKERFSAEFPKEGPSILRIQQVVRGDSAAYFCASSSGQGEEKLFFGSGTQLSVL.

This chain links TRBV6-6 with TRBJ1-5; D is perhaps TRBD1 (5 bases). In germline, CDR1 is MNHNY, CDR2 SVGAGI (reference sequence). This CDR3 has 13 residues. With 8 bases removed from V and 7 bases from J, the gap between germline ends came to 15 bases. The CDR3 reads CASGNGGDQPQHF. The CDR3 region has the DNA TGTGCCAGCGGCAACGGGGGAGACCAGCCCCAGCATTTT.

The rearrangement joins TRBV19 to TRBJ1-3, with D tentatively TRBD1 (5 bases). The germline V gene has CDR1 LNHDA and CDR2 SQIVND (reference sequence). V was trimmed by 3 bases and J by 4 bases, leaving 10 bases between them. CDR3 length equals 14 residues. The CDR3 DNA follows: TGTGCCAGTAGTATCCCAGGGTTGGGAAACACCATATATTTT. Protein product: CASSIPGLGNTIYF.

On this clone: This same CDR3 is encoded by further DNA sequences in the sample. The chain uses TRBV30 and TRBJ1-1; 7 bases agree with TRBD1. The CDR3 is 13 amino acids. The trim removed 4 bases at V and 1 base at J, leaving 3 bases unmatched. Germline CDR1 GTSNPN, CDR2 SVGIG (reference sequence). The CDR3: CAWTRQGNTEAFF. For the CDR3, the DNA is TGTGCCTGGACAAGACAGGGGAACACTGAAGCTTTCTTT.

The chain couples TRBV5-4 to TRBJ2-1; 8 bases agree with TRBD1. This CDR3 is 14 amino acids long. Germline values: CDR1 SGHNT, CDR2 YYREEE (reference sequence). Germline trimming cut 0 bases from V and 6 bases from J; bases unmatched to any gene: 2. The CDR3 loop reads CASSLGQGSNEQFF. The CDR3 nucleotides read TGTGCCAGCAGCTTGGGACAGGGGTCCAATGAGCAGTTCTTC. Full variable domain (remainder filled in from reference TRBV5-4 and TRBJ2-1): ETGVTQSPTHLIKTRGQQVTLRCSSQSGHNTVSWYQQALGQGPQFIFQYYREEENGRGNFPPRFSGLQFPNYSSELNVNALELDDSALYLCASSLGQGSNEQFFGPGTRLTVL.

J is TRBJ1-1 and V is TRBV29-1, with TRBD1 as a possible D gene (5 bases). Trimming pared 6 bases from V and 1 base from J, leaving 15 bases between. CDR1 and CDR2 from the germline V gene are SQVTM and ANQGSEA. The CDR3 totals 14 residues. CDR3 DNA sequence: TGCAGCGTGAGCCTATTGGGGGGGAACACTGAAGCTTTCTTT. It codes for CSVSLLGGNTEAFF.

The chain has TRBV7-8 and TRBJ2-2; a weak D match, TRBD1 (5 bases). CDR1 is SGHVS, CDR2 FQNEAQ, per germline. Trimming cost V 2 bases and J 0 bases, with 16 bases left between them. This CDR3 comprises 18 residues. The CDR3 spells CASSLPKTDSANTGELFF. The CDR3 DNA sequence: TGTGCCAGCAGCTTACCGAAGACAGACAGCGCGAACACCGGGGAGCTGTTTTTT.

The chain joins TRBV3-1 (or the pseudogene TRBV3-2) to TRBJ1-6; tentative D call: TRBD1 (5 bases). The V gene lost 4 bases and the J gene lost 6 bases, with 13 bases spanning the gap. The CDR3 is made up of 15 amino acids. In germline, CDR1 is LGHDT, CDR2 YNNKEL (reference sequence). CDR3 region: CASSRIRGSNSPLHF. CDR3 bases: TGTGCCAGCAGCCGCATCCGGGGGAGTAATTCACCCCTCCACTTT.

The chain combines TRBV18 with TRBJ2-3; 10 bases match TRBD1. CDR1 is KGHSH, CDR2 LQKENI, per germline. The V segment lost 6 bases and the J segment 7 bases; nucleotides outside the gene matches: 4. The CDR3 has 13 amino acids. Here the CDR3 reads CASSWDRGNTQYF. In DNA, the CDR3 is TGTGCCAGCTCCTGGGACAGGGGAAATACGCAGTATTTT. Looking up the rest from reference TRBV18 and TRBJ2-3 gives the full variable domain: NAGVMQNPRHLVRRRGQEARLRCSPMKGHSHVYWYRQLPEEGLKFMVYLQKENIIDESGMPKERFSAEFPKEGPSILRIQQVVRGDSAAYFCASSWDRGNTQYFGPGTRLTVL.

The gene calls are TRBV6-2 or TRBV6-3 and TRBJ2-7; TRBD1 might be the D (6 bases). Deletions cut 5 bases from V and 3 bases from J, with 17 bases between. The CDR3 consists of 15 residues. CDR1 is MNHEY, CDR2 SVGEGT, per germline. This chain's CDR3 is CASSHPAGARYEQYF. The CDR3 DNA reads as TGTGCCAGCAGTCACCCGGCAGGGGCCCGCTACGAGCAGTACTTC.

This clone was detected once. This sequence joins TRBV6-5 and TRBJ2-7; 7 bases are a match to TRBD2. CDR1 is MNHEY and CDR2 is SVGAGI in the germline V gene. The CDR3 spans 15 residues. V lost 0 bases, J lost 3 bases, and 5 bases stayed unmatched. CDR3 sequence reads: CASSYSGGSVYEQYF. Here the CDR3 DNA reads TGTGCCAGCAGTTACTCCGGCGGGAGTGTCTACGAGCAGTACTTC.

This sequence joins TRBV27 and TRBJ2-3, with D perhaps TRBD2 (5 bases). Deletions cut 1 base from V and 10 bases from J, with 12 bases between. Germline values: CDR1 MNHEY, CDR2 SMNVEV (reference sequence). This CDR3 comprises 13 residues. The DNA of the CDR3 is TGTGCCAGCAGTTTATTTCCGGACTTAGCGCAGTATTTT. It encodes CASSLFPDLAQYF.

The chain uses TRBV6-6 and TRBJ1-5; D unclear. CDR3 length equals 14 residues. V lost 7 bases and J lost 0, with 10 bases in between. Germline V lookup: CDR1 MNHNY, CDR2 SVGAGI (reference sequence). CDR3 region: CASTGGVSNQPQHF. The CDR3 bases are TGTGCCAGCACGGGTGGAGTTAGCAATCAGCCCCAGCATTTT.

The gene calls are TRBV7-9 and TRBJ2-7; 7 bases match TRBD1. V gave up 4 bases and J gave up 5 bases; unmatched junction bases: 8. CDR1 is SEHNR and CDR2 is FQNEAQ in the germline V gene (reference sequence). This CDR3 contains 14 residues. For the CDR3, the DNA is TGTGCCAGCAGCTGGGACAGAGCGGCCCACGAGCAGTACTTC. It encodes CASSWDRAAHEQYF.

The chain employs TRBV11-3 and TRBJ1-1; D is possibly TRBD1 (6 bases). Germline assignment: CDR1 SGHNT and CDR2 YENEEA. The CDR3 spans 15 residues. V lost 0 bases to trimming and J lost 6 bases, with 14 bases between them. This CDR3 reads CASSLDATGWAEAFF. As DNA, the CDR3 is TGTGCCAGCAGCTTAGACGCGACAGGTTGGGCTGAAGCTTTCTTT.

V and J are TRBV28 and TRBJ1-6, with D maybe TRBD1 (6 bases). The CDR3 runs 17 residues. The germline V gene has CDR1 MDHEN and CDR2 SYDVKM. The V and J ends lost 8 bases and 7 bases respectively, with 24 bases between them. DNA of the CDR3: TGTGCCAGCTCGACGGAGACCAGGGGACGCAGGAATTCACCCCTCCACTTT. Translated: CASSTETRGRRNSPLHF.

This clone has more than one count but fewer than ten. The rearrangement uses TRBV6-4 and TRBJ2-3; 7 nucleotides agree with TRBD1. Germline-derived CDR1 and CDR2 are MRHNA and SNTAGT. This CDR3 is 14 amino acids long. V lost 5 bases, J lost 1 base, and 3 bases stayed unmatched. CDR3 coding DNA: TGTGCCAGCAGTACCGGGACAGGCACAGATACGCAGTATTTT. It translates to CASSTGTGTDTQYF.

This chain joins TRBV14 and TRBJ2-1; TRBD1 agrees at 7 bases. The V gene's germline CDR1 is SGHDN and CDR2 FVKESK. The CDR3 contains 14 residues. The trim removed 5 bases at V and 7 bases at J, leaving 8 bases unmatched. CDR3 bases: TGTGCCAGCAGCACCTGGACAGGCAGGAATGAGCAGTTCTTC. It encodes CASSTWTGRNEQFF.

The chain employs TRBV18 and TRBJ1-3, with D hard to call. V dropped 10 bases and J dropped 0 bases, with 16 bases sitting between them. The germline gives CDR1 KGHSH, CDR2 LQKENI. The CDR3 spans 15 residues. The CDR3 DNA follows: TGTGCCACCAAGCCGCTCGAGATCTCTGGAAACACCATATATTTT. This translates into CATKPLEISGNTIYF.

The chain links TRBV11-3 to TRBJ1-3; no clear D. Between the trimmed V and J ends, which lost 1 base and 0 bases, there was a span of 10 bases. This CDR3 has 16 residues. Germline values: CDR1 SGHNT, CDR2 YENEEA. In DNA, the CDR3 is TGTGCCAGCAGCTTAGGCCGCGGAGACTCTGGAAACACCATATATTTT. Translating gives CASSLGRGDSGNTIYF.

The chain uses TRBV6-2 or TRBV6-3 and TRBJ1-1; weak D call: TRBD1 (5 bases). V lost 0 bases, J lost 0 bases, and 11 bases lay in between. This CDR3 has 16 residues. Germline CDR1 is MNHEY and CDR2 is SVGEGT. The CDR3 sequence: CASSYSKGSLNTEAFF. As DNA, the CDR3 is TGTGCCAGCAGTTACTCGAAGGGGTCGCTGAACACTGAAGCTTTCTTT.

The gene calls are TRBV7-9 and TRBJ2-2; TRBD2 matches 7 bases. Trimming cost V 4 bases and J 6 bases; bases outside gene matches: 11. The CDR3 consists of 16 residues. Germline CDR1 SEHNR, CDR2 FQNEAQ (reference sequence). Written as DNA, the CDR3 is TGTGCCAGCAGCTCAGCCATAGGGAGGGCCGCCGGGGAGCTGTTTTTT. Residues: CASSSAIGRAAGELFF.

This clone appeared a single time. The J gene is TRBJ2-7, the V gene TRBV6-1, with no clear D. This CDR3 has 16 amino acids. Germline loops: CDR1 MNHNS, CDR2 SASEGT. Trimming removed 0 bases at V and 4 bases at J, with 16 bases between. The CDR3 spells CASSEALGSSRYEQYF. The CDR3 region has the DNA TGTGCCAGCAGTGAAGCGCTGGGTTCGTCTAGGTACGAGCAGTACTTC.

The gene calls are TRBV6-2 or TRBV6-3 and TRBJ2-1, with 7 bases lining up with TRBD2. After removal of 6 bases from V and 8 bases from J, the junction contained 10 bases not matched to a gene. CDR1 and CDR2 from the germline V gene are MNHEY and SVGEGT. The CDR3 contains 14 residues. DNA for the CDR3: TGTGCCAGCAGATACCGGGCGGGGGTGGATGAGCAGTTCTTC. Its protein product is CASRYRAGVDEQFF.

The J gene is TRBJ2-6, the V gene TRBV5-1; 7 bases are a match to TRBD1. V was clipped by 4 bases and J by 0 bases; unmatched bases: 7. CDR1 SGHRS and CDR2 YFSETQ come from the germline V gene. The CDR3 loop spans 17 amino acids. CDR3 nucleotide sequence: TGCGCCAGCAGCGACAGGGACAGCCACTCTGGGGCCAACGTCCTGACTTTC. It codes for CASSDRDSHSGANVLTF.

The genes are TRBV29-1 and TRBJ1-6; D not resolved. The CDR3 is 13 amino acids. Germline lookup yields CDR1 SQVTM and CDR2 ANQGSEA. V was cut by 5 bases and J by 9 bases, with 14 bases left in between. CDR3 nucleotide sequence: TGCAGCGTTAGCTCAAGTCCAGGTTCACCCCTCCACTTT. Translating it yields CSVSSSPGSPLHF.

This chain uses TRBV5-5 with TRBJ2-3; 8 bases map to TRBD2. The V and J ends lost 4 bases and 6 bases, in that order; junction bases with no gene match: 13. The germline V gene has CDR1 SGHKS and CDR2 YYEKEE (reference sequence). This CDR3 comprises 16 residues. The chain's CDR3 is CASSPDGVAGWDTQYF. In nucleotides, the CDR3 is TGTGCCAGCAGCCCCGATGGTGTAGCGGGATGGGATACGCAGTATTTT.

This sequence joins TRBV7-9 and TRBJ2-2, with TRBD1 identical over 8 bases. V lost 3 bases, J lost 3 bases, and 3 bases stayed unmatched. Germline CDR1 reads SEHNR; CDR2 reads FQNEAQ (reference sequence). This CDR3 region has 15 residues. CDR3 amino acids: CASSFQDRDTGELFF. The CDR3, as DNA: TGTGCCAGCAGCTTTCAGGACAGGGACACCGGGGAGCTGTTTTTT.

This clone was observed a single time. J is TRBJ2-6 and V is TRBV21-1; the table names TRBD1, a call not compared with the DNA. TRBV21-1 is listed as a pseudogene. This CDR3 region has 18 residues. CDR3 coding DNA: TGTGCCAGCAGCCCGACGGGACAGAGATTCTCTGGGGCCAACGTCCTGACTTTC. Translated: CASSPTGQRFSGANVLTF.

The chain links TRBV18 to TRBJ2-7; 7 bases are shared with TRBD2. Germline V gene data show CDR1 as KGHSH and CDR2 as LQKENI. The CDR3 spans 15 residues. Trimming removed 2 bases from V and 2 bases from J; junction bases left unmatched: 6. The CDR3 DNA reads TGTGCCAGCTCACCAACAGCGGGAAGAACCTACGAGCAGTACTTC. This encodes CASSPTAGRTYEQYF.

This clone was seen just once. This sequence joins TRBV11-2 and TRBJ2-2, with D tentatively TRBD1 (6 bases). Germline V gene sequence: CDR1 SGHAT, CDR2 FQNNGV. V lost 5 bases, J lost 6 bases, and 16 bases lay in between. This CDR3 spans 15 amino acids. The CDR3 nucleotides read TGTGCCAGCAGCCCTCGACAGGTTACTCCCGGGGAGCTGTTTTTT. This sequence encodes CASSPRQVTPGELFF.